This T cell receptor (beta chain) is from a study of neoadjuvant anti-PD-1 for oral cavity cancer. Overall study: Non-progressing patients received a fourth nivolumab dose near day 43, then surgery on days 50-56.

Study findings and constraints: Post-treatment tumors with larger preexisting clones showed more shrinkage. Higher pretreatment blood Treg/Th17 ratios correlated with higher pretreatment blood and lower post-treatment tumor TCRbeta clonality.

Concerning this clone: Its target is unknown.

This CDR3 region has 14 residues. V dropped 6 bases and J dropped 2 bases, with 10 bases sitting between them. The V gene's germline CDR1 is SNHLY and CDR2 FYNNEI. Tumor libraries mostly used about 5.1 ug genomic DNA, two replicates each. The table came from immunoSEQ multiplex PCR; TCRdb's copy has only in-frame clones and leaves some out. Of some 12,000 clones listed, less than 70% are singletons. This chain joins TRBV2 and TRBJ2-2; D not certain. The starting material was tumor tissue, obtained before nivolumab (anti-PD-1) treatment. The clonotype comes from a person between 40 and 79 years old with oral cavity squamous cell carcinoma. The donor label of this sample is uncertain. The CDR3 reads CASRVTANTGELFF. The CDR3 nucleotides are TGTGCCAGCAGAGTCACAGCCAACACCGGGGAGCTGTTTTTT.